One and the same sample provided the 25 T cell receptor beta chains below, sequenced in a study of T-cell memory formation after mild COVID-19. TCRdb used MiXCR to reprocess the 5' RACE reads, holding one entry per CDR3 protein. The sample contains approximately 500,000 distinct CDR3 sequences, about 23% of which appear only once. What was sequenced was PBMCs or a T cell subset sorted from them (not recorded which). Every receptor here comes from an adult woman who had mild COVID-19 (a few samples of this study predate the infection). Cell type and time point are not known.

The chain carries TRBV12-3 or TRBV12-4 and TRBJ1-2; D is undetermined. The CDR3 covers 13 residues. V lost 6 bases and J lost 1, with 9 bases in between. The CDR3 region is CASRQTLNYGYTF. The CDR3 DNA reads as TGTGCCAGCAGACAGACACTTAACTATGGCTACACCTTC.

The chain recombines TRBV20-1 with TRBJ2-7; D is unresolved. Trimming stripped 0 bases from V and 2 bases from J, with 8 bases between. The CDR3 runs to 13 residues. Germline V lookup: CDR1 DFQATT, CDR2 SNEGSKA (reference sequence). As DNA, the CDR3 is TGCAGTGCTAGAGATTGGGCAACCTACGAGCAGTACTTC. Translating gives CSARDWATYEQYF.

This clonotype was detected a few times. This sequence joins TRBV7-3 and TRBJ2-5, with 10 bases that match TRBD2. Germline V gene data show CDR1 as SGHTA and CDR2 as FQGTGA. With 6 bases clipped from V and 4 bases from J, the junction kept 8 bases outside the gene matches. The CDR3 length is 15 residues. CDR3 sequence (DNA): TGTGCCAGCAGTTCTAGCGGGGGTGTGGGAGAGACCCAGTACTTC. Protein product: CASSSSGGVGETQYF. The whole variable domain, filled in from reference TRBV7-3 and TRBJ2-5, reads GAGVSQTPSNKVTEKGKYVELRCDPISGHTALYWYRQSLGQGPEFLIYFQGTGAADDSGLPNDRFFAVRPEGSVSTLKIQRTERGDSAVYLCASSSSGGVGETQYFGPGTRLLVL.

This clonotype was picked up a small number of times. This chain connects TRBV2 to TRBJ1-1; no reliable D call. This CDR3 comprises 13 residues. Between the trimmed V and J ends, which lost 4 bases and 1 base, there was a span of 7 bases. CDR1 is SNHLY, CDR2 FYNNEI, per germline. The CDR3 DNA reads TGTGCCAGCAGTGTCCAGCCGAACACTGAAGCTTTCTTT. Translating gives CASSVQPNTEAFF. Variable domain in full (rest from reference TRBV2 and TRBJ1-1): EPEVTQTPSHQVTQMGQEVILRCVPISNHLYFYWYRQILGQKVEFLVSFYNNEISEKSEIFDDQFSVERPDGSNFTLKIRSTKLEDSAMYFCASSVQPNTEAFFGQGTRLTVV.

This clonotype has just a few counts. J is TRBJ1-1 and V is TRBV19; 8 bases align to TRBD1. The CDR3 spans 14 residues. With 4 bases clipped from V and 7 bases from J, the junction kept 8 bases outside the gene matches. CDR1 is LNHDA and CDR2 is SQIVND in the germline V gene (reference sequence). CDR3 sequence reads: CASSTWTGRDEAFF. The CDR3 DNA follows: TGTGCCAGTAGTACGTGGACAGGGAGGGATGAAGCTTTCTTT.

This clonotype was detected only a few times. The V call is TRBV5-1, the J call TRBJ1-2, with D perhaps matching TRBD1 (5 bases). CDR1 and CDR2 (germline): SGHRS, YFSETQ. This CDR3 is 14 amino acids long. Between the trimmed V and J ends, which lost 4 bases and 6 bases, there was a span of 16 bases. CDR3 in amino acids: CASSRDGLQDGYTF. CDR3 sequence (DNA): TGCGCCAGCAGCCGGGACGGCCTTCAGGATGGCTACACCTTC.

The V call is TRBV12-3 or TRBV12-4, the J call TRBJ1-2; unclear D gene. The V and J ends lost 4 bases and 4 bases respectively, with 10 bases between them. The CDR3 has 13 residues. CDR3: CASSSSAAYGYTF. CDR3 sequence (DNA): TGTGCCAGCAGTTCCAGCGCAGCCTATGGCTACACCTTC.

The chain uses TRBV12-3 or TRBV12-4 and TRBJ2-7, with D maybe TRBD1 (5 bases). The ends were cut back, 5 bases at V and 4 bases at J, with 15 bases in the middle. The CDR3 covers 14 residues. CDR3 loop: CASSHRGREYEQYF. The CDR3 DNA follows: TGTGCCAGCAGTCATCGAGGCAGGGAATACGAGCAGTACTTC.

The V and J genes are TRBV4-1 and TRBJ2-3, with D uncertain. Germline CDR1 MGHRA, CDR2 YSYEKL. The CDR3 is 15 residues long. V dropped 4 bases and J dropped 3 bases, with 14 bases sitting between them. The CDR3 DNA sequence: TGCGCCAGCAGCCCCTCCGGCCCTGAAACAGATACGCAGTATTTT. The encoded protein is CASSPSGPETDTQYF.

The rearrangement uses TRBV4-1 and TRBJ2-6; D unresolved. Germline V lookup: CDR1 MGHRA, CDR2 YSYEKL. With 4 bases removed from V and 6 bases from J, the gap between germline ends came to 10 bases. This CDR3 has 14 amino acids. The CDR3 region is CASSPDTAANVLTF. DNA for the CDR3: TGCGCCAGCAGCCCCGACACCGCGGCCAACGTCCTGACTTTC.

CDR3 sequence (DNA): TGTGCCACCAGCAGAGATCTTATTACTAGCGGCCGCAATGAGCAGTTCTTC. It encodes CATSRDLITSGRNEQFF. The V call is TRBV15, the J call TRBJ2-1, with TRBD2 matching 8 bases. V lost 0 bases to trimming and J lost 6 bases; unmatched junction nucleotides: 10. Germline CDR1 and CDR2: LNHNV and YYDKDF (reference sequence). CDR3 length: 17 amino acids.

This clonotype turned up a few times. The chain links TRBV19 to TRBJ2-7; TRBD2 is a possible D gene (6 bases). V was pared by 7 bases and J by 0 bases, with 10 bases between. Germline assignment: CDR1 LNHDA and CDR2 SQIVND (reference sequence). The CDR3 is 13 residues long. DNA for the CDR3: TGTGCCAGTACCCCAGCGGGCTCCTACGAGCAGTACTTC. It encodes CASTPAGSYEQYF.

This chain connects TRBV5-6 to TRBJ1-1; TRBD1 matches 7 bases. From germline, CDR1 is SGHDT and CDR2 YYEEEE. The CDR3 is 17 residues long. Trimming at V came to 4 bases and at J to 3 bases, leaving 15 bases not matched to a gene. The CDR3 loop is CASSLPRGDILYTEAFF. The CDR3 DNA reads TGTGCCAGCAGCCTGCCCAGGGGGGATATCCTGTACACTGAAGCTTTCTTT.

This chain connects TRBV25-1 to TRBJ1-1; no definite D call. V was shortened by 6 bases and J by 6 bases, with 8 bases between the two germline ends. The CDR3 is made up of 11 amino acids. Germline CDR1 and CDR2: MGHDK and SYGVNS. CDR3 in amino acids: CASRTGPEAFF. The CDR3 DNA reads TGTGCCAGCAGAACCGGGCCTGAAGCTTTCTTT.

This rearrangement joins TRBV5-1 to TRBJ2-5; TRBD1 is a possible D gene (5 bases). This CDR3 has 14 residues. V was shortened by 4 bases and J by 4 bases, with 14 bases between the two germline ends. Germline CDR1 SGHRS, CDR2 YFSETQ. The CDR3 region has the DNA TGCGCCAGCAGCGGTTACAGGTCAGGAGAGACCCAGTACTTC. Protein product: CASSGYRSGETQYF.

This sequence joins TRBV4-3 and TRBJ1-2; TRBD1 matches 8 bases. The CDR3 covers 15 residues. CDR1 is LGHNA and CDR2 is YSLEER in the germline V gene. Losses at the gene ends were 5 bases for V and 3 bases for J; bases not matched to a gene: 8. The CDR3 DNA reads as TGCGCCAGCAGCTCTCAGGGGGCGCGGGACTATGGCTACACCTTC. It is translated as CASSSQGARDYGYTF.

By sample share, this clonotype is medium-sized (0.01 to 0.1%). V usage is TRBV11-3 and J usage is TRBJ2-7, with 12 nucleotides matching TRBD2. V lost 5 bases to trimming and J lost 3 bases; unmatched junction nucleotides: 11. The CDR3 spans 17 residues. Looked up from germline, CDR1 is SGHNT and CDR2 is YENEEA. CDR3 sequence: CASSHGLAGGPGYEQYF. Written as DNA, the CDR3 is TGTGCCAGCAGCCACGGCCTAGCGGGAGGGCCAGGCTACGAGCAGTACTTC.

The CDR3 sequence: CSAREGLLSSYNEQFF. The CDR3 DNA follows: TGCAGTGCTAGAGAAGGGCTACTGAGCTCCTACAATGAGCAGTTCTTC. This chain links TRBV20-1 with TRBJ2-1, with unresolved D. Trimming shortened V by 0 bases and J by 0 bases, and 12 bases separated the two germline ends. CDR1 and CDR2 (germline): DFQATT, SNEGSKA (reference sequence). This CDR3 has 16 residues.

This clonotype has only a few counts. The chain employs TRBV12-3 or TRBV12-4 and TRBJ1-5; D gene uncertain. The V and J ends lost 5 bases and 4 bases respectively, with 6 bases between them. CDR3 length: 12 residues. The chain's CDR3 is CASSGQNQPQHF. The CDR3 region has the DNA TGTGCCAGCAGTGGGCAGAATCAGCCCCAGCATTTT.

V and J are TRBV5-1 and TRBJ2-3; the match to TRBD1 covers 7 bases. Trimming removed 0 bases from V and 3 bases from J; junction bases left unmatched: 7. The length of the CDR3 is 16 residues. Germline CDR1 and CDR2: SGHRS and YFSETQ. The CDR3 spells CASSLGDRVQTDTQYF. The CDR3 DNA follows: TGCGCCAGCAGCTTGGGAGACAGGGTACAGACAGATACGCAGTATTTT.

This clonotype was counted only a few times. CDR3 sequence (DNA): TGTGCCAGCAGCGTAGAGGACAGGGGGCGAGGGGGGCCCCAGTACTTC. It yields the protein CASSVEDRGRGGPQYF. This chain joins TRBV9 and TRBJ2-5, with 11 positions matching TRBD1. This CDR3 has 16 amino acids. Germline V gives CDR1 SGDLS, CDR2 YYNGEE. The ends lost 0 bases at V and 9 bases at J; junction bases unmatched: 10.

The V and J genes are TRBV29-1 and TRBJ2-2; no firm D call. The germline V and J ends were trimmed by 4 bases and 6 bases, with 15 bases remaining between them. The CDR3 consists of 14 residues. Germline V gives CDR1 SQVTM, CDR2 ANQGSEA. CDR3 region: CSVGGNKKAGELFF. The CDR3 nucleotides are TGCAGCGTTGGCGGCAACAAGAAGGCCGGGGAGCTGTTTTTT.

The chain is built from TRBV7-3 and TRBJ2-5, with 8 bases matching TRBD2. The CDR3 has 15 amino acids. V lost 4 bases and J lost 5; bases outside the gene matches: 9. CDR1 and CDR2 from the germline V gene are SGHTA and FQGTGA. The CDR3 DNA reads TGTGCCAGCAGCTCCATAGCGGGAAAGGGCGAGACCCAGTACTTC. Amino acid sequence: CASSSIAGKGETQYF.

This clonotype showed up many times. The genes are TRBV2 and TRBJ2-2, with D perhaps matching TRBD1 (5 bases). Trimming stripped 2 bases from V and 4 bases from J, with 17 bases between. Germline values: CDR1 SNHLY, CDR2 FYNNEI. The CDR3 consists of 17 residues. The CDR3 region is CASSELGQMVGTGELFF. The CDR3, as DNA: TGTGCCAGCAGTGAACTGGGGCAGATGGTAGGCACCGGGGAGCTGTTTTTT.

V is TRBV12-3 or TRBV12-4 and J is TRBJ1-5, with D perhaps matching TRBD1 (6 bases). The CDR3 loop spans 14 amino acids. Trimming left V 6 bases short and J 7 bases short, with 16 bases between. This chain's CDR3 is CASRLGAYRQPQHF. CDR3 DNA: TGTGCCAGCAGATTGGGGGCCTATCGGCAGCCCCAGCATTTT.